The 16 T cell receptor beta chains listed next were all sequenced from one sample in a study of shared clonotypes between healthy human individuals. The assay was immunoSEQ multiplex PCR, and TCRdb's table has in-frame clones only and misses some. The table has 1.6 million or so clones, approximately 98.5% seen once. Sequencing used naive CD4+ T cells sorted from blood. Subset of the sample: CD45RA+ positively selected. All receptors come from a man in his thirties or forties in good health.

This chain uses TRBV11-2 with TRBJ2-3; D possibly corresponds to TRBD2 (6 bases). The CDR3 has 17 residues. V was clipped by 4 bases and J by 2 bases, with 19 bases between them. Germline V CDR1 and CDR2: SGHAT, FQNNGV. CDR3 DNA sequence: TGTGCCAGCAGCTCTAGGTTTAAGCAGGGACTCACAGATACGCAGTATTTT. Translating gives CASSSRFKQGLTDTQYF.

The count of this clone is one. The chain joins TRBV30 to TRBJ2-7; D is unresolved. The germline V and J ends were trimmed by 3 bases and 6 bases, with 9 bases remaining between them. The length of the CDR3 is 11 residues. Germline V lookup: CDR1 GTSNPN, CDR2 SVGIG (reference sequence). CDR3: CAWSRKVEQYF. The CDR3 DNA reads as TGTGCCTGGAGCAGAAAGGTCGAGCAGTACTTC. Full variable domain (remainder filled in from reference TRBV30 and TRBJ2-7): SQTIHQWPATLVQPVGSPLSLECTVEGTSNPNLYWYRQAAGRGLQLLFYSVGIGQISSEVPQNLSASRPQDRQFILSSKKLLLSDSGFYLCAWSRKVEQYFGPGTRLTVT.

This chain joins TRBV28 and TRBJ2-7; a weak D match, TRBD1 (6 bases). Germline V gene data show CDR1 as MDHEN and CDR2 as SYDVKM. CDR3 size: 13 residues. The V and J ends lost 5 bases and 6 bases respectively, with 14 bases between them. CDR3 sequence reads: CASSGQSQGEQYF. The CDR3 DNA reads TGTGCCAGCAGTGGACAGTCGCAGGGCGAGCAGTACTTC.

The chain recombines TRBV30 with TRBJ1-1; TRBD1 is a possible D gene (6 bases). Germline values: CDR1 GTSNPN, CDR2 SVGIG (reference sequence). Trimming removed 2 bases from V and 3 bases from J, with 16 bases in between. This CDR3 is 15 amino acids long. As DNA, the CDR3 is TGTGCCTGGAGTCATTCAGGGGTAGGTGACACTGAAGCTTTCTTT. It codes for CAWSHSGVGDTEAFF.

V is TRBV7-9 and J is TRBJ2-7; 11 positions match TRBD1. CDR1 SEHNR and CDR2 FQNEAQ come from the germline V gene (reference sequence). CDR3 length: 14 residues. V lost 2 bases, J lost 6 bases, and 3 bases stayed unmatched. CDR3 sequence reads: CASSLRGTGGEQYF. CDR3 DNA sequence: TGTGCCAGCAGCTTACGCGGGACAGGGGGCGAGCAGTACTTC.

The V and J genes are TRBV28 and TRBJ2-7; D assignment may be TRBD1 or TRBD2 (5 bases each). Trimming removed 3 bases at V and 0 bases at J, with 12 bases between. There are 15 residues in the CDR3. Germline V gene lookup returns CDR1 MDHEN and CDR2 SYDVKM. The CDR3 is CASSFHGARSYEQYF. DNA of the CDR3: TGTGCCAGCAGTTTTCACGGGGCCCGCTCCTACGAGCAGTACTTC.

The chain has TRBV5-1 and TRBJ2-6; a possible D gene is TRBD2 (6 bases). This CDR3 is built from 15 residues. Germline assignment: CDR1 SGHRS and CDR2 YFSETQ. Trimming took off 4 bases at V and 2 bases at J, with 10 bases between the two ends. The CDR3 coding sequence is TGCGCCAGCAGCCCGCCGGGGGCTGGGGCCAACGTCCTGACTTTC. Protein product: CASSPPGAGANVLTF.

Here the CDR3 reads CSAGRRGGYTF. The CDR3 region has the DNA TGCAGTGCTGGGCGCCGAGGTGGCTACACCTTC. The V call is TRBV20-1, the J call TRBJ1-2, with unresolved D. Trimming removed 5 bases at V and 7 bases at J, with 11 bases between. The CDR3 runs 11 residues. Germline CDR1 reads DFQATT; CDR2 reads SNEGSKA (reference sequence).

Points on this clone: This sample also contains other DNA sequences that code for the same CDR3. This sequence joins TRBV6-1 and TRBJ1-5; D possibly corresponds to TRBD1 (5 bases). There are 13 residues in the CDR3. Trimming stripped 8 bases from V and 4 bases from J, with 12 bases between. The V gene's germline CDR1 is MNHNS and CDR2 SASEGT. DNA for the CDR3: TGTGCCAGCTACTCGGGGGGGAATCAGCCCCAGCATTTT. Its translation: CASYSGGNQPQHF.

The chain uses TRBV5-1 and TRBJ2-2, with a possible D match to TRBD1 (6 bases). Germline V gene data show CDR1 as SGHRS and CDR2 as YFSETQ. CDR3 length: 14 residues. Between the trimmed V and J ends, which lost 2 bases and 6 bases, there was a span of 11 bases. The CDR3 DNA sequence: TGCGCCAGCAGCTTTAGCCAGGGGTCCGGGGAGCTGTTTTTT. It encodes CASSFSQGSGELFF.

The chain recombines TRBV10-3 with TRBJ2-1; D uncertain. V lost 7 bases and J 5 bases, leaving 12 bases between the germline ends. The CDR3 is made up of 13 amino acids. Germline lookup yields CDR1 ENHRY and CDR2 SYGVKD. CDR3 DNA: TGTGCCATCAAAGACTCCCCAAACAATGAGCAGTTCTTC. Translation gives CAIKDSPNNEQFF.

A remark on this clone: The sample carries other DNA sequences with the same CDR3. CDR3 protein: CASSGGNEQFF. CDR3 sequence (DNA): TGTGCCAGCAGTGGAGGCAATGAGCAGTTCTTC. The chain carries TRBV28 and TRBJ2-1; D perhaps matches TRBD2 (5 bases). Germline CDR1 MDHEN, CDR2 SYDVKM. V was cut by 5 bases and J by 6 bases, with 5 bases left in between. This CDR3 is 11 amino acids long.

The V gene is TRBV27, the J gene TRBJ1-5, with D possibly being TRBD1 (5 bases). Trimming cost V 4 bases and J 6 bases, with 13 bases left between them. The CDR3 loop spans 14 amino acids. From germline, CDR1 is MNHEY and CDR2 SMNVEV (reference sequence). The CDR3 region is CASSWTYQAQPQHF. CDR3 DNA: TGTGCCAGCAGTTGGACATATCAGGCTCAGCCCCAGCATTTT.

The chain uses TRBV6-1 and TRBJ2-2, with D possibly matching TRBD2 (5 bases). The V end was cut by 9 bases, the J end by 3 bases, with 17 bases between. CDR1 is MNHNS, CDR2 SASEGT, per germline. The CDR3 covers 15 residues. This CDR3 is CASSLRESDTGELFF. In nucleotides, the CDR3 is TGTGCCAGTAGTCTTAGGGAGTCGGACACCGGGGAGCTGTTTTTT.

The CDR3 bases are TGTGCCAGTAGTATAGACCACGGGGAGACCCAGTACTTC. It yields the protein CASSIDHGETQYF. The V call is TRBV19, the J call TRBJ2-5; D is unresolved. This CDR3 region has 13 residues. Germline V lookup: CDR1 LNHDA, CDR2 SQIVND (reference sequence). The V end lost 0 bases, the J end lost 5 bases, and 7 bases lay between the germline ends. Variable domain in full (rest from reference TRBV19 and TRBJ2-5): DGGITQSPKYLFRKEGQNVTLSCEQNLNHDAMYWYRQDPGQGLRLIYYSQIVNDFQKGDIAEGYSVSREKKESFPLTVTSAQKNPTAFYLCASSIDHGETQYFGPGTRLLVL.

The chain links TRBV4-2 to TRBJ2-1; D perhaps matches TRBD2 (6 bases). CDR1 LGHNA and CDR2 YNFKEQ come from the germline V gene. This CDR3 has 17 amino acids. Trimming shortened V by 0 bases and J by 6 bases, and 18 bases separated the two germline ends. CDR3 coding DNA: TGTGCCAGCAGCCAAGAGATAGGGACTCCGACTCCCAATGAGCAGTTCTTC. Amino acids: CASSQEIGTPTPNEQFF.